This section outlines one T cell receptor beta chain sequence together with its context. Antigen unknown. Looked up from germline, CDR1 is MNHEY and CDR2 is SMNVEV (reference sequence). The CDR3 contains 14 residues. The ends lost 5 bases at V and 6 bases at J; junction bases unmatched: 6. Some clones are missing from TCRdb's copy, which holds only in-frame ones; the method was immunoSEQ multiplex PCR. Here the sample spans about 78,000 clones, roughly 86% being singletons. This sample was included in a study of T cell responses to AZD1222 COVID-19 vaccine. Study observations and caveats: With dominance at 160-218 and 743-854, vaccine-associated CD4 TCRs spanned spike. A mostly white British donor set with more females was recruited, and clonal diversity was possibly underestimated. Only after the peak T cell response were repertoires sampled. Among spike-specific TCRs, nearly half reportedly target unmutated variant regions.

Source: peripheral blood, taken on day 0 of MenACWY control vaccination. The chain combines TRBV27 with TRBJ1-2, with 10 bases that match TRBD1. The source is an adult in good health. CDR3 residues: CASSIGTGAHGYTF. The CDR3 nucleotides read TGTGCCAGCAGTATCGGGACAGGGGCTCATGGCTACACCTTC.